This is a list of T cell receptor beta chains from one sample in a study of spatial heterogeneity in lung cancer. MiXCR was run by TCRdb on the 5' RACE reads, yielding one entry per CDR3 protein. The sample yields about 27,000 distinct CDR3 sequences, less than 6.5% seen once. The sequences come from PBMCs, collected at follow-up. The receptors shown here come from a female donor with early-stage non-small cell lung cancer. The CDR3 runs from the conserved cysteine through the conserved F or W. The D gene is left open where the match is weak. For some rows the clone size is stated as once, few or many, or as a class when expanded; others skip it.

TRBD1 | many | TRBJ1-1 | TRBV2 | CASSGTGQGIQNTEAFF | TGTGCCAGCAGTGGGACAGGGCAGGGAATTCAGAACACTGAAGCTTTCTTT
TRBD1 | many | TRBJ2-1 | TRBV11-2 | CASSSPLGQGGEYNEQFF | TGTGCCAGCAGCTCGCCCCTGGGACAGGGGGGCGAGTACAATGAGCAGTTCTTC
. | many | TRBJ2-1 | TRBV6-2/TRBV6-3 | CASVESSYNEQFF | TGTGCCAGCGTGGAAAGCTCCTACAATGAGCAGTTCTTC
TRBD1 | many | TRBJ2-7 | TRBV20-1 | CSATTGTGPYEQYF | TGCAGTGCTACCACCGGGACAGGCCCCTACGAGCAGTACTTC
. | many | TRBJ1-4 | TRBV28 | CASSSPSRDEKLFF | TGTGCCAGCAGTTCCCCGTCCAGGGATGAAAAACTGTTTTTT
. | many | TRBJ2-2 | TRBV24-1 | CATRGQGGPGELFF | TGTGCCACCAGGGGCCAGGGGGGCCCCGGGGAGCTGTTTTTT
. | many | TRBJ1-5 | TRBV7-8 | CASSARGNQPQHF | TGTGCCAGCAGCGCCAGGGGCAATCAGCCCCAGCATTTT
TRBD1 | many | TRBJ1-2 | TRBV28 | CASSLALGGAAGYTF | TGTGCCAGCAGTTTAGCTCTAGGGGGCGCGGCCGGCTACACCTTC
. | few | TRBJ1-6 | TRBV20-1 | CSARVRVGNLDSPLHF | TGCAGTGCTAGGGTGCGCGTTGGCAATTTGGATTCACCCCTCCACTTT
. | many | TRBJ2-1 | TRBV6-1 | CASSPLGSSYNEQFF | TGTGCCAGCAGCCCCTTGGGGAGCTCCTACAATGAGCAGTTCTTC
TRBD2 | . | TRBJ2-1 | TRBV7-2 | CASTAGASYNEQFF | TGTGCCAGCACAGCGGGAGCCTCCTACAATGAGCAGTTCTTC
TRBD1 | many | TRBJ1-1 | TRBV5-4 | CASSLGGQDLPGKNTEAFF | TGTGCCAGCAGCTTGGGGGGACAGGATTTACCCGGGAAGAACACTGAAGCTTTCTTT
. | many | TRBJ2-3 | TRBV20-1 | CSANRGDTQYF | TGCAGTGCTAACCGTGGGGATACGCAGTATTTT
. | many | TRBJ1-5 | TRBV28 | CASSLGGGSNQPQHF | TGTGCCAGCAGTTTAGGCGGGGGTAGCAATCAGCCCCAGCATTTT
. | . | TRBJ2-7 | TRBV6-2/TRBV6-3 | CASSTKVAKGQSSYEQYF | TGTGCCAGCAGTACTAAAGTGGCCAAAGGACAGAGCTCCTACGAGCAGTACTTC
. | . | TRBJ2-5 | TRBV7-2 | CASSLGGREGAQYF | TGTGCCAGCAGCTTAGGGGGCAGGGAGGGGGCCCAGTACTTC
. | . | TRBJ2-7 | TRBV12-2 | CASRARDYSYEQYF | TGTGCAAGTCGCGCGCGGGACTACTCCTACGAGCAGTACTTC
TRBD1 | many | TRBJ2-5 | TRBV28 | CAISGQAPTQYF | TGTGCCATCTCGGGACAGGCACCAACCCAGTACTTC
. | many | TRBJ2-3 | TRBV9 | CASSVTLNTDTQYF | TGTGCCAGCAGCGTAACCCTAAATACAGATACGCAGTATTTT
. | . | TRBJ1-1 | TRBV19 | CAPPTEAFF | TGTGCCCCCCCCACTGAAGCTTTCTTT
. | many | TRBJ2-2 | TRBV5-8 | CASRTRVSGYTGELFF | TGTGCCAGCAGGACCCGAGTTAGCGGATACACCGGGGAGCTGTTTTTT
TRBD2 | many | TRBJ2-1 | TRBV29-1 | CSVEKRESTNEQFF | TGCAGCGTTGAAAAGCGGGAGTCCACCAATGAGCAGTTCTTC
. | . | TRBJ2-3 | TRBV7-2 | CASSLEGASTDTQYF | TGTGCCAGCAGCTTGGAGGGGGCCTCCACAGATACGCAGTATTTT
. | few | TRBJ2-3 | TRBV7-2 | CASSLDGVRETDTQYF | TGTGCCAGCAGCTTAGACGGGGTCAGGGAGACAGATACGCAGTATTTT
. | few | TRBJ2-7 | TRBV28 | CASSGQLYEQYF | TGTGCCAGCAGTGGGCAGTTGTACGAGCAGTACTTC
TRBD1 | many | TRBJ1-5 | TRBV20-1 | CSVGRDRPGQPQHF | TGCAGTGTCGGCCGGGACAGGCCTGGTCAGCCCCAGCATTTT
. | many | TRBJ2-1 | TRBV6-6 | CASSRLRAAEQFF | TGTGCCAGCAGCCGACTTCGTGCGGCTGAGCAGTTCTTC
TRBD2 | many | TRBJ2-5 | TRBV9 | CASSETSGGETQYF | TGTGCCAGCAGCGAGACTAGCGGGGGCGAGACCCAGTACTTC
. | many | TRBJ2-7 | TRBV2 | CASSPYVLGAEQYF | TGTGCCAGCAGCCCCTACGTGTTGGGCGCCGAGCAGTACTTC